These 8 T cell receptor beta chains originate from one sample sequenced in a study of metastatic and nonmetastatic thyroid tumors. TCRdb re-processed the PCR reads through MiXCR. Of tens of thousands of clones in the sample, under 25% were seen once. Each patient went into thyroid surgery without having received any treatment. What was sequenced was blood. These receptors came from a female donor with papillary thyroid cancer or a benign thyroid nodule (not recorded which). Some clones in this sample may be carry-over from other donors' samples.

This clone was observed a few times. The chain combines TRBV28 with TRBJ2-2, with D unclear. With 11 bases removed from V and 6 bases from J, the gap between germline ends came to 19 bases. Germline-derived CDR1 and CDR2 are MDHEN and SYDVKM. CDR3 size: 14 residues. The CDR3 loop reads CAFSLGPFAGELFF. The CDR3 region has the DNA TGTGCCTTCAGTTTAGGACCCTTCGCCGGGGAGCTGTTTTTT.

This clone has a handful of counts. The chain carries TRBV11-3 and TRBJ1-1; D might be TRBD1 (6 bases). V was cut by 4 bases and J by 4 bases, with 13 bases left in between. This CDR3 has 14 residues. Germline CDR1 reads SGHNT; CDR2 reads YENEEA. CDR3 nucleotides: TGTGCCAGCAGCTATCCGGGACATCGCACTGAAGCTTTCTTT. Translation: CASSYPGHRTEAFF.

This clone was counted ten times or more. The V call is TRBV6-2 or TRBV6-3, the J call TRBJ2-1; D is undetermined. The CDR3 totals 15 residues. Deletions cut 4 bases from V and 3 bases from J, with 13 bases between. Germline-derived CDR1 and CDR2 are MNHEY and SVGEGT. The DNA for the CDR3 is TGTGCCAGCAGTTCACCTCAGCGAAACTACAATGAGCAGTTCTTC. The encoded protein is CASSSPQRNYNEQFF.

At least ten counts were recorded for this clone. V usage is TRBV5-1 and J usage is TRBJ1-3; 8 nucleotides line up with TRBD1. The CDR3 consists of 15 residues. J was trimmed by 3 bases and V by 4 bases; bases with no gene match: 6. Germline V gene lookup returns CDR1 SGHRS and CDR2 YFSETQ. The chain's CDR3 is CASSQGQGYGNTIYF. DNA for the CDR3: TGCGCCAGCAGCCAAGGACAGGGTTATGGAAACACCATATATTTT.

This clone was observed many times. This chain links TRBV27 with TRBJ1-1, with unresolved D. The CDR3 runs 13 residues. The germline gives CDR1 MNHEY, CDR2 SMNVEV (reference sequence). The germline V and J ends were trimmed by 4 bases and 0 bases, with 6 bases remaining between them. In nucleotides, the CDR3 is TGTGCCAGCAGTTCCGGATTGAACACTGAAGCTTTCTTT. Translated: CASSSGLNTEAFF.

This clone is medium-sized by share. V is TRBV20-1 and J is TRBJ1-6, with D unclear. Trimming left V 5 bases short and J 5 bases short, with 7 bases between. Germline CDR1 reads DFQATT; CDR2 reads SNEGSKA (reference sequence). This CDR3 is 12 amino acids long. The CDR3 nucleotides read TGCAGTGCTCTGTCGAATAATTCACCCCTCCACTTT. It codes for CSALSNNSPLHF.

The table lists this clone with a few counts. V and J are TRBV24-1 and TRBJ2-5, with 13 bases lining up with TRBD2. Germline loops: CDR1 KGHDR, CDR2 SFDVKD. Losses at the gene ends were 10 bases for V and 4 bases for J; bases not matched to a gene: 2. CDR3 length: 13 amino acids. The CDR3 loop is CATGTSGVETQYF. The CDR3 DNA reads TGTGCCACTGGGACTAGCGGGGTAGAGACCCAGTACTTC.

V and J are TRBV20-1 and TRBJ2-7; TRBD2 is a possible D gene (5 bases). V was trimmed by 5 bases and J by 9 bases, leaving 14 bases between them. Germline V lookup: CDR1 DFQATT, CDR2 SNEGSKA (reference sequence). This CDR3 has 11 residues. As DNA, the CDR3 is TGCAGTGCTCGGATAGGAGGCGGGCAGTACTTC. Encoded protein: CSARIGGGQYF.